These 8 T cell receptor beta chains were sequenced from one sample in a study of chemoradiotherapy in HPV16-positive cancers. Generated by immunoSEQ multiplex PCR, the TCRdb table keeps only in-frame clones and is missing some. The profile covers 2,500 to 3,500 clones, with 80% to 90% appearing a single time and around 3% taken by the ten largest. The sample here was tumor tissue, taken from a patient who underwent chemoradiotherapy. The receptors shown here come from a human donor with HPV-associated anogenital cancer.

This chain connects TRBV4-1 to TRBJ2-5; 11 positions match TRBD1. This CDR3 has 18 amino acids. The J segment lost 7 bases and the V segment lost 0 bases, leaving 13 bases of the junction unmatched. Germline V lookup: CDR1 MGHRA, CDR2 YSYEKL. For the CDR3, the DNA is TGCGCCAGCAGCCAAGAGACCGGGACAGGGGGTACCTTGGGGACCCAGTACTTC. Protein product: CASSQETGTGGTLGTQYF.

This chain connects TRBV19 to TRBJ1-1; D is possibly TRBD1 (6 bases). The V end was cut by 6 bases, the J end by 6 bases, with 11 bases between. Germline assignment: CDR1 LNHDA and CDR2 SQIVND (reference sequence). The CDR3 has 12 residues. The CDR3 DNA follows: TGTGCCAGTAGCCTACAGGGCGCTGAAGCTTTCTTT. Encoded protein: CASSLQGAEAFF.

This chain uses TRBV11-2 with TRBJ2-7, with D possibly matching TRBD1 (5 bases). Trimming removed 4 bases at V and 6 bases at J, with 13 bases between. Germline V lookup: CDR1 SGHAT, CDR2 FQNNGV. The CDR3 runs to 13 residues. The CDR3 is CASSSPRTSEQYF. The CDR3 DNA reads as TGTGCCAGCAGCTCCCCCCGGACATCCGAGCAGTACTTC.

The V and J genes are TRBV12-5 and TRBJ2-1; D might be TRBD1 (5 bases). Trimming removed 1 base from V and 0 bases from J, with 10 bases in between. Looked up from germline, CDR1 is LGHNT and CDR2 is FRNRAP. There are 16 residues in the CDR3. This CDR3 reads CASGLAWGSSYNEQFF. The CDR3 DNA follows: TGTGCTAGTGGTTTGGCTTGGGGCAGCTCCTACAATGAGCAGTTCTTC.

This clone turned up a few times. The rearrangement uses TRBV15 and TRBJ2-2, with 10 nucleotides matching TRBD1. Germline-derived CDR1 and CDR2 are LNHNV and YYDKDF (reference sequence). The CDR3 is 15 amino acids. J gave up 3 bases and V 3 bases, and 1 base lay outside the gene matches. In DNA, the CDR3 is TGTGCCACCAGCAGGACAGGGGGCGACACCGGGGAGCTGTTTTTT. As protein: CATSRTGGDTGELFF.

V usage is TRBV5-1 and J usage is TRBJ1-1, with a weak D call TRBD1 (5 bases). Germline V CDR1 and CDR2: SGHRS, YFSETQ. V lost 2 bases and J 6 bases, leaving 17 bases between the germline ends. The CDR3 has 15 amino acids. This chain's CDR3 is CASSFTYGSGSEAFF. The CDR3 DNA reads as TGCGCCAGCAGCTTTACGTACGGGTCAGGGTCTGAAGCTTTCTTT.

The rearrangement uses TRBV7-2 and TRBJ2-3, with D hard to call. The V end was cut by 0 bases, the J end by 0 bases, with 7 bases between. This CDR3 is built from 15 residues. From germline, CDR1 is SGHTA and CDR2 FQGNSA. CDR3 in amino acids: CASSLAGYSTDTQYF. CDR3 DNA: TGTGCCAGCAGCTTAGCGGGGTATAGCACAGATACGCAGTATTTT.

The chain has TRBV7-2 and TRBJ2-2; D is unclear. V shed 5 bases and J shed 3 bases, with 13 bases lying between them. CDR3 size: 15 residues. Germline V gives CDR1 SGHTA, CDR2 FQGNSA. The CDR3 reads CASSRDRSDTGELFF. CDR3 bases: TGTGCCAGCAGCCGCGACCGCTCGGACACCGGGGAGCTGTTTTTT.